At least ten counts were recorded for the clone carrying this T cell receptor (beta chain). This entry comes from a study of T cells in Graves' hyperthyroidism and ophthalmopathy. The CDR3 regions of TCR beta were amplified from RNA transcripts. RT-PCR in the first round (using the HTBI primer set) targeted the TCR CDR3. Each CDR3 protein gets one entry after TCRdb re-called the multiplex PCR reads with MiXCR. In the table there are roughly 400,000 distinct CDR3 sequences, more than 15% of which are singletons. The length of the CDR3 is 16 residues. Germline-derived CDR1 and CDR2 are MDHEN and SYDVKM. J was trimmed by 4 bases and V by 5 bases; bases with no gene match: 6.

This TCR derives from a woman between 18 and 29 years old with Graves' hyperthyroidism that later progressed to Graves' ophthalmopathy. This sequence joins TRBV28 and TRBJ2-7; 15 bases agree with TRBD2. Sequenced input: blood. Here the CDR3 DNA reads TGTGCCAGCAGTCTAAACGGACTAGCGGGAGGGTACGAGCAGTACTTC. Its protein product is CASSLNGLAGGYEQYF.